Listed below are T cell receptor beta chains from one sample, sequenced in a study of cytomegalovirus exposure and HLA in healthy donors. Some clones are missing from TCRdb's copy, which holds only in-frame ones; the method was immunoSEQ multiplex PCR. The data contain about 250,000 clones, roughly 78% of them singletons. The sample consisted of PBMCs. The receptors originated from a boy younger than 18 in good health and CMV-seronegative. CDR3s include the opening cysteine and the closing phenylalanine or tryptophan. D genes are given only for firm matches. Clone size appears in some rows only: once, few, many, or a class for an expanded clone.

length	V	size	J	D	DNA	CDR3
17	TRBV7-9	few	TRBJ1-4	NA	TGTGCCAGCAGCTTATCCCGAACAGGGCCAACTAATGAAAAACTGTTTTTT	CASSLSRTGPTNEKLFF
16	TRBV6-4	NA	TRBJ2-1	TRBD2	TGTGCCAGCAGTGAAGCCGGGACTAGCTCCTACAATGAGCAGTTCTTC	CASSEAGTSSYNEQFF
15	TRBV6-1	NA	TRBJ2-1	NA	TGTGCCAGCAGCCCAGCGGGTTATTCCTACAATGAGCAGTTCTTC	CASSPAGYSYNEQFF
15	TRBV27	few	TRBJ1-4	TRBD1	TGTGCCAGCAGTCCCTGGACAGGGAGCGATGAAAAACTGTTTTTT	CASSPWTGSDEKLFF
17	TRBV2	NA	TRBJ2-3	NA	TGTGCCAGCAGTGAAATCGGGGAGCGGCTAAGCACAGATACGCAGTATTTT	CASSEIGERLSTDTQYF
16	TRBV6-4	few	TRBJ2-2	TRBD2	TGTGCCAGCAGTGACTCGCTAGCGGGGAACACCGGGGAGCTGTTTTTT	CASSDSLAGNTGELFF
13	TRBV5-4	few	TRBJ1-1	NA	TGTGCCAGCAGCCCCGACACGAACACTGAAGCTTTCTTT	CASSPDTNTEAFF
15	TRBV9	NA	TRBJ1-4	NA	TGTGCCAGCAGCGTAGGTGCACGGACTAATGAAAAACTGTTTTTT	CASSVGARTNEKLFF
14	TRBV14	NA	TRBJ1-1	NA	TGTGCCAGCAGGGGAAGCGGGTTGAACACTGAAGCTTTCTTT	CASRGSGLNTEAFF
14	TRBV30	NA	TRBJ1-2	NA	TGTGCCTGGAGTGTCGGAGGGGATAACTATGGCTACACCTTC	CAWSVGGDNYGYTF
14	TRBV4-1	NA	TRBJ1-2	TRBD1	TGCGCCAGCAGCCAAGCAGGGGGCCACTATGGCTACACCTTC	CASSQAGGHYGYTF
14	TRBV9	NA	TRBJ1-4	TRBD1	TGTGCCAGCAGCTTTTCCGGGACAGACGAAAAACTGTTTTTT	CASSFSGTDEKLFF
15	TRBV6-1	NA	TRBJ1-2	TRBD1	TGTGCCAGCAGTGTTCGGGACAGCACAATCTATGGCTACACCTTC	CASSVRDSTIYGYTF
14	TRBV19	NA	TRBJ2-5	NA	TGTGCCAGTAGTGGACGCCAGGGGAGCGAGACCCAGTACTTC	CASSGRQGSETQYF
18	TRBV5-6	NA	TRBJ2-5	NA	TGTGCCAGCAGCTTGGGATTCAGGGGCGCATCGGACGGGGAGACCCAGTACTTC	CASSLGFRGASDGETQYF
15	TRBV29-1	few	TRBJ2-3	TRBD2	TGCAGCGTAGAAGGGACTAGCGGGACTACAGATACGCAGTATTTT	CSVEGTSGTTDTQYF
15	TRBV4-1	NA	TRBJ1-3	NA	TGCGCCAGCAGCCAAGAAGCAGGGGCTGGAAACACCATATATTTT	CASSQEAGAGNTIYF
13	TRBV5-1	NA	TRBJ1-2	NA	TGCGCCAGCAGCTTGCCAGGGGACTATGGCTACACCTTC	CASSLPGDYGYTF
14	TRBV11-3	NA	TRBJ1-1	TRBD1	TGTGCCAGCAGCCCCCGACAGGGGACCACTGAAGCTTTCTTT	CASSPRQGTTEAFF
15	TRBV5-1	NA	TRBJ2-5	NA	TGCGCCAGCAGCAAAAACCTTGATAGGGGTAAGACCCAGTACTTC	CASSKNLDRGKTQYF
14	TRBV13	NA	TRBJ2-7	NA	TGTGCCAGCAGCTTACAGTCAGTCGCCTACGAGCAGTACTTC	CASSLQSVAYEQYF
15	TRBV13	NA	TRBJ1-1	NA	TGTGCCAGCAGCTCCCGCTCCACCAGGGCCACTGAAGCTTTCTTT	CASSSRSTRATEAFF
14	TRBV5-4	NA	TRBJ2-7	TRBD2	TGTGCCAGCAGCTTGGGCGGGAGGCACTACGAGCAGTACTTC	CASSLGGRHYEQYF
12	TRBV11-3	NA	TRBJ2-3	NA	TGTGCCAGCAGCTTTGGGTATCAGGGGCAGTATTTT	CASSFGYQGQYF
15	TRBV6-5	NA	TRBJ1-1	NA	TGTGCCAGCAGTTACCATGGACAGTCGTTCACTGAAGCTTTCTTT	CASSYHGQSFTEAFF
13	TRBV30	NA	TRBJ1-2	NA	TGTGCCTGGAGTTCAGACAGTTACTATGGCTACACCTTC	CAWSSDSYYGYTF
14	TRBV27	NA	TRBJ1-2	NA	TGTGCCAGCAGTTTACTCCAGTTACCAGGGAGCTACACCTTC	CASSLLQLPGSYTF
16	TRBV10-3	once	TRBJ2-7	TRBD2	TGTGCCATCAGTGAGTCGGGACTAGCGGTGTCCTACGAGCAGTACTTC	CAISESGLAVSYEQYF
14	TRBV5-4	NA	TRBJ1-1	TRBD1	TGTGCCAGCAGCTCGGGACAGGGGGGCACTGAAGCTTTCTTT	CASSSGQGGTEAFF
13	TRBV4-2	NA	TRBJ1-2	TRBD1	TGTGCCAGCAGCCTGGGACAGCACTATGGCTACACCTTC	CASSLGQHYGYTF
14	TRBV19	once	TRBJ2-7	NA	TGTGCCAGTAGTATTCTTGCAGGGACCTACGAGCAGTACTTC	CASSILAGTYEQYF
15	TRBV5-5	NA	TRBJ1-1	NA	TGTGCCAGCAGCTTGGGGTCAGGGCTGAACACTGAAGCTTTCTTT	CASSLGSGLNTEAFF
15	TRBV27	NA	TRBJ2-7	NA	TGTGCCAGCAGTCTAGGGGGGGGCTTAGCTTACGAGCAGTACTTC	CASSLGGGLAYEQYF
15	TRBV6-5	NA	TRBJ2-5	TRBD2	TGTGCCAGCACTCGACGACTAGCGGGGGAAGAGACCCAGTACTTC	CASTRRLAGEETQYF
16	TRBV19	NA	TRBJ1-2	NA	TGTGCCAGTTCTACACGAGGGGGGGCGAGGGTCCATGGCTACACCTTC	CASSTRGGARVHGYTF
15	TRBV11-2	NA	TRBJ1-4	NA	TGTGCCAGCAGCTTAGGTGCGCAGGGGAGTGAAAAACTGTTTTTT	CASSLGAQGSEKLFF
15	TRBV6-1	NA	TRBJ2-7	NA	TGTGCCAGCAGTGAGAGTACAGGGAACATCTACGAGCAGTACTTC	CASSESTGNIYEQYF
14	TRBV19	NA	TRBJ1-5	TRBD1	TGTGCCAGTATCGGGACAGATAGCAATCAGCCCCAGCATTTT	CASIGTDSNQPQHF
14	TRBV5-1	NA	TRBJ2-4	TRBD1	TGCGCCAGCAGCTTGGAGAAGGGGGCCAACATTCAGTACTTC	CASSLEKGANIQYF
15	TRBV7-4	NA	TRBJ2-1	TRBD2	TGTGCCAGCAGCTTAGGAGCGGGGGGGCCAAATGAGCAGTTCTTC	CASSLGAGGPNEQFF
13	TRBV27	NA	TRBJ2-4	TRBD1	TGTGCCAGCAGCCACCAAGGGGGCGCCATTCAGTACTTC	CASSHQGGAIQYF